The source of this TCR beta chain is a study of human T cells and chemical hapten exposure. Study as a whole: The patients were mostly female; they had alopecia areata, totalis or universalis.

CDR3 size: 15 residues. Per the germline V gene, CDR1 is LNHDA and CDR2 is SQIVND (reference sequence). The V and J ends lost 2 bases and 0 bases respectively, with 10 bases between them. This clonotype was seen only a few times. TCRdb reprocessed the RACE reads with MiXCR, giving one entry per CDR3 protein. The sample consists of 200,000 to 300,000 distinct CDR3 sequences, roughly 8.9% of them appearing once. Time point indicated: pre-sensitization, week 0. Treatment indicated: therapeutic diphenylcyclopropenone sensitization with weekly scalp DPC. Sequenced material: whole blood, taken in connection with sensitization to the hapten diphenylcyclopropenone (DPC). The sequence was obtained from a woman in her 40s with alopecia areata. Some clones in this sample may be carry-over from other donors' samples. J is TRBJ1-1 and V is TRBV19, with D perhaps matching TRBD1 (6 bases). CDR3 nucleotide sequence: TGTGCCAGTAGTATACAGGGGACCATGAACACTGAAGCTTTCTTT. Translated: CASSIQGTMNTEAFF.